The sequence of this T cell receptor beta chain was determined in a study of cytomegalovirus exposure and HLA in healthy donors. Findings and caveats of the study: In a later analysis, a missense DCLRE1C variant was linked to TCR beta V- and J-gene trimming. Being productive about 87% or about 30% of the time was typical of most TCR beta V segments in an earlier analysis. Apart from CMV serostatus, no immune exposure information was available.

Concerning this clone: Its matching antigen is unknown.

CDR1 and CDR2 (germline): SGHVS, FNYEAQ. The CDR3 contains 15 residues. Trimming left V 5 bases short and J 4 bases short, with 18 bases between. PCR primers comprised 60 Vbeta and 13 Jbeta primers. Generated by immunoSEQ multiplex PCR, the TCRdb table keeps only in-frame clones and is missing some. This sample has under 200,000 clones; roughly 80% occur once, and the top ten carry roughly 3.5%. The TCR comes from a man in his thirties or forties in good health and CMV-seropositive. V gene TRBV7-6 combines with J gene TRBJ2-7; tentative D call: TRBD2 (5 bases). The sample consisted of PBMCs. CDR3 in DNA: TGTGCCAGCAGCCCAGAGGGTCCCGTCGGATACGAGCAGTACTTC. Its translation: CASSPEGPVGYEQYF.